Below are 21 T cell receptor beta chains sequenced from a single sample in a study of shared clonotypes between healthy human individuals (dated by TCRdb to about 2020). Libraries were prepared through the immunoSEQ multiplex PCR assay. TCRdb re-hosts the immuneACCESS table, in-frame sequences only. Its copies lack some clones; in the studies checked, an unresolved V gene accounts for under half of them, and the cause for the rest is not known. This sample is represented by under 600,000 clones; approximately 97% of them were singletons. The top ten clones comprise around 0.058% of the sample. Specimen: naive CD4+ T cells sorted from blood. The cell subset or site label, as the study defines it: CD45RA+ positively selected. The receptors were sampled from a woman under 40 in good health.

This clone showed up just once. The CDR3 nucleotides are TGTGCCACCAGCAGAGATAGCGGGCGCGAGCAGTACTTC. Translating gives CATSRDSGREQYF. The rearrangement joins TRBV15 to TRBJ2-7, with 7 nucleotides matching TRBD2. There are 13 residues in the CDR3. Germline V gives CDR1 LNHNV, CDR2 YYDKDF (reference sequence). The ends lost 0 bases at V and 6 bases at J; junction bases unmatched: 2.

The chain has TRBV28 and TRBJ1-1; 7 nucleotides line up with TRBD1. The CDR3 length is 10 residues. Losses at the gene ends were 8 bases for V and 6 bases for J; bases not matched to a gene: 0. Germline CDR1 and CDR2: MDHEN and SYDVKM. The CDR3 bases are TGTGCCAGCGGGACAGCTGAAGCTTTCTTT. This sequence encodes CASGTAEAFF.

The chain carries TRBV28 and TRBJ1-4; TRBD1 might be the D (6 bases). Germline lookup yields CDR1 MDHEN and CDR2 SYDVKM. Trimming shortened V by 5 bases and J by 6 bases, and 16 bases separated the two germline ends. The CDR3 is 15 residues long. The CDR3 region is CASSTPQGMHEKLFF. The CDR3 coding sequence is TGTGCCAGCAGTACCCCACAGGGAATGCATGAAAAACTGTTTTTT.

CDR3 in DNA: TGTGCCAGCAGACCCGGGACAGGGGACTACGAGCAGTACTTC. It specifies CASRPGTGDYEQYF. The V gene is TRBV6-9, the J gene TRBJ2-7; 10 bases map to TRBD1. The CDR3 loop spans 14 amino acids. With 6 bases clipped from V and 3 bases from J, the junction kept 5 bases outside the gene matches. Germline V CDR1 and CDR2: MNHGY, SVAAGI.

As regards this clone: Other DNA sequences in the sample encode the same CDR3. The rearrangement joins TRBV29-1 to TRBJ1-1; D not certain. The CDR3 consists of 13 residues. Germline CDR1 is SQVTM and CDR2 is ANQGSEA. V lost 1 base and J 1 base, leaving 7 bases between the germline ends. For the CDR3, the DNA is TGCAGCGTTGAAGTTGTTGAGAACACTGAAGCTTTCTTT. It encodes CSVEVVENTEAFF.

This chain connects TRBV19 to TRBJ2-3; TRBD2 matches 9 bases. The length of the CDR3 is 15 residues. Germline V CDR1 and CDR2: LNHDA, SQIVND (reference sequence). The V and J ends lost 6 bases and 3 bases, in that order; junction bases with no gene match: 7. The CDR3 DNA sequence: TGTGCCAGTAGAGTAGCGGGAGTGGTGACAGATACGCAGTATTTT. It translates to CASRVAGVVTDTQYF.

This chain links TRBV30 with TRBJ1-1; D uncertain. CDR1 is GTSNPN, CDR2 SVGIG, per germline (reference sequence). The CDR3 covers 13 residues. The ends were cut back, 0 bases at V and 11 bases at J, with 16 bases in the middle. The CDR3 coding sequence is TGTGCCTGGAGTGTACGTACACCCATGGCGGCTTTCTTT. This sequence encodes CAWSVRTPMAAFF.

The chain has TRBV5-1 and TRBJ2-1; TRBD2 aligns across 7 bases. V trimming: 4 bases; J trimming: 4 bases; junction bases outside the gene matches: 8. There are 15 residues in the CDR3. Looked up from germline, CDR1 is SGHRS and CDR2 is YFSETQ. The CDR3 region is CASSPPSGTYNEQFF. DNA of the CDR3: TGCGCCAGCAGCCCACCGAGCGGGACTTACAATGAGCAGTTCTTC.

The V gene is TRBV7-6, the J gene TRBJ2-3; D gene ambiguous. The CDR3 is 15 amino acids. Germline-derived CDR1 and CDR2 are SGHVS and FNYEAQ. The V end lost 5 bases, the J end lost 0 bases, and 12 bases lay between the germline ends. The CDR3 here is CASSPDSWSTDTQYF. CDR3 in DNA: TGTGCCAGCAGCCCAGACTCGTGGAGCACAGATACGCAGTATTTT.

This chain uses TRBV5-5 with TRBJ1-1, with unresolved D. The V gene's germline CDR1 is SGHKS and CDR2 YYEKEE (reference sequence). The CDR3 totals 13 residues. With 6 bases removed from V and 5 bases from J, the gap between germline ends came to 14 bases. In DNA, the CDR3 is TGTGCCAGCACCGGACCCTACCAAACTGAAGCTTTCTTT. Its protein is CASTGPYQTEAFF.

V gene TRBV7-2 combines with J gene TRBJ2-5, with D possibly TRBD1 on 6 matching bases. The J call may not be correct, given that the DNA end is closer to TRBJ2-7. This CDR3 comprises 13 residues. Germline V CDR1 and CDR2: SGHTA, FQGNSA. As DNA, the CDR3 is TGTGCCAGCAGCCGGGACACAACCTACGAGCAGTACTTC. As protein: CASSRDTTYEQYF.

This chain links TRBV7-6 with TRBJ2-7, with unresolved D. The CDR3 contains 14 residues. Germline V gives CDR1 SGHVS, CDR2 FNYEAQ. Trimming removed 2 bases from V and 0 bases from J, with 8 bases in between. For the CDR3, the DNA is TGTGCCAGCAGCTTAAATCAACGCTCCTACGAGCAGTACTTC. Amino acid sequence: CASSLNQRSYEQYF. The full variable domain, with the rest looked up from reference TRBV7-6 and TRBJ2-7, is GAGVSQSPRYKVTKRGQDVALRCDPISGHVSLYWYRQALGQGPEFLTYFNYEAQQDKSGLPNDRFSAERPEGSISTLTIQRTEQRDSAMYRCASSLNQRSYEQYFGPGTRLTVT.

The CDR3 here is CASSLKGYNQPQHF. For the CDR3, the DNA is TGTGCCAGCAGTTTAAAGGGATACAATCAGCCCCAGCATTTT. The rearrangement joins TRBV11-2 to TRBJ1-5; D remains ambiguous. The CDR3 loop spans 14 amino acids. V gave up 6 bases and J gave up 3 bases, with 12 bases separating them. From germline, CDR1 is SGHAT and CDR2 FQNNGV.

V is TRBV6-6 and J is TRBJ2-1, with 9 bases fitting TRBD2. V lost 0 bases to trimming and J lost 10 bases; unmatched junction nucleotides: 7. This CDR3 is built from 15 residues. Germline CDR1 reads MNHNY; CDR2 reads SVGAGI (reference sequence). The CDR3 protein is CASSYSTSGPPEQFF. CDR3 bases: TGTGCCAGCAGTTACTCGACTAGCGGCCCCCCGGAGCAGTTCTTC.

The V and J genes are TRBV5-1 and TRBJ1-1; TRBD1 matches 8 bases. The length of the CDR3 is 15 residues. Per the germline V gene, CDR1 is SGHRS and CDR2 is YFSETQ. V shed 2 bases and J 1 base; nucleotides not matched to a gene: 4. CDR3 in amino acids: CASSFIGQGNTEAFF. Written as DNA, the CDR3 is TGCGCCAGCAGCTTTATTGGACAGGGGAACACTGAAGCTTTCTTT.

This chain joins TRBV5-1 and TRBJ1-2; 9 nucleotides agree with TRBD1. Trimming at V came to 2 bases and at J to 3 bases, leaving 5 bases not matched to a gene. The CDR3 consists of 15 residues. Germline V gene sequence: CDR1 SGHRS, CDR2 YFSETQ. Here the CDR3 reads CASSLITGGDYGYTF. Here the CDR3 DNA reads TGCGCCAGCAGCTTAATAACAGGGGGCGACTATGGCTACACCTTC.

This chain uses TRBV6-5 with TRBJ2-7; 8 nucleotides match TRBD1. Trimming at V came to 0 bases and at J to 3 bases, leaving 7 bases not matched to a gene. From germline, CDR1 is MNHEY and CDR2 SVGAGI. This CDR3 is 16 amino acids long. CDR3 sequence reads: CASSYSFLDRVYEQYF. CDR3 nucleotide sequence: TGTGCCAGCAGTTACTCTTTCCTGGACAGGGTCTACGAGCAGTACTTC.

The chain has TRBV19 and TRBJ1-1; 7 bases match TRBD1. Germline V lookup: CDR1 LNHDA, CDR2 SQIVND (reference sequence). There are 15 residues in the CDR3. With 5 bases clipped from V and 4 bases from J, the junction kept 10 bases outside the gene matches. The CDR3 DNA reads as TGTGCCAGTAGTCCGAGGACAGGTTTGTCCACTGAAGCTTTCTTT. Protein: CASSPRTGLSTEAFF.

The chain employs TRBV11-2 and TRBJ1-1, with D unclear. Germline-derived CDR1 and CDR2 are SGHAT and FQNNGV. V was trimmed by 3 bases and J by 1 base, leaving 6 bases between them. CDR3 length: 13 amino acids. As DNA, the CDR3 is TGTGCCAGCAGCTTCGAAGGGAACACTGAAGCTTTCTTT. Its protein is CASSFEGNTEAFF.

This rearrangement joins TRBV18 to TRBJ2-5, with TRBD2 as a possible D gene (7 bases). The CDR3 has 18 residues. Germline V gives CDR1 KGHSH, CDR2 LQKENI. V lost 3 bases and J 4 bases, leaving 24 bases between the germline ends. CDR3 region: CASSPRRPGGASGETQYF. CDR3 nucleotides: TGTGCCAGCTCACCCCGTCGGCCGGGGGGCGCAAGTGGAGAGACCCAGTACTTC.

CDR3 nucleotide sequence: TGTGCCACCAGCAGACAATCCGGGACTAGCTCCTACAATGAGCAGTTCTTC. It codes for CATSRQSGTSSYNEQFF. The chain employs TRBV15 and TRBJ2-1; the match to TRBD2 covers 8 bases. Germline trimming cut 2 bases from V and 0 bases from J; bases unmatched to any gene: 6. Germline V CDR1 and CDR2: LNHNV, YYDKDF (reference sequence). The length of the CDR3 is 17 residues.